These T cell receptor beta chains were read from a single sample in a study of graft-versus-host responses after intestinal transplantation. What these receptors recognize is not known. The method was immunoSEQ multiplex PCR; TCRdb's version includes in-frame clones alone and lacks a portion of them. This repertoire shows 90,000 to 150,000 clones, roughly 93% found once; its top ten account for 0.095% to 0.15%. This sample comprised unstimulated CD4+ T cells sorted from spleen or lymph node cells, obtained before intestinal transplant. These receptors were obtained from a human donor who received an intestinal transplant. The CDR3 runs from the conserved cysteine through the conserved F or W. The order of the fields is D gene, V gene, clone size, J gene, CDR3 protein, CDR3 DNA. A D gene is named only where the DNA matches it firmly. Where a row states a size, it is once, few, many or the class of an expanded clone; other rows omit it.

D: .
V: TRBV9
size: few
J: TRBJ2-2
CDR3: CASASDTNTGELFF
DNA: TGTGCCAGCGCGTCGGATACGAACACCGGGGAGCTGTTTTTT

D: .
V: TRBV7-6
size: .
J: TRBJ2-1
CDR3: CASSLRLASFNEQFF
DNA: TGTGCCAGCAGCTTGCGGCTAGCGAGTTTCAATGAGCAGTTCTTC

D: TRBD2
V: TRBV28
size: once
J: TRBJ2-5
CDR3: CASSLITSGATQYF
DNA: TGTGCCAGCAGTTTAATTACTAGCGGAGCGACCCAGTACTTC

D: TRBD1
V: TRBV6-1
size: .
J: TRBJ1-1
CDR3: CAIKTGKSEAFF
DNA: TGTGCCATCAAGACAGGGAAGTCTGAAGCTTTCTTT

D: .
V: TRBV11-2
size: .
J: TRBJ1-3
CDR3: CASSLEAWGSGNTIYF
DNA: TGTGCCAGCAGCTTAGAGGCTTGGGGGAGTGGAAACACCATATATTTT

D: .
V: TRBV18
size: .
J: TRBJ2-5
CDR3: CASSPRAGETQYF
DNA: TGTGCCAGCTCACCAAGGGCAGGGGAGACCCAGTACTTC

D: .
V: TRBV5-1
size: .
J: TRBJ1-4
CDR3: CASSVPDTEKLFF
DNA: TGCGCCAGCAGCGTCCCGGACACCGAAAAACTGTTTTTT

D: .
V: TRBV30
size: few
J: TRBJ2-5
CDR3: CAWSRVGGETQYF
DNA: TGTGCCTGGAGTAGGGTGGGTGGGGAGACCCAGTACTTC

D: .
V: TRBV10-1
size: .
J: TRBJ2-7
CDR3: CASSEAGSYEQYF
DNA: TGCGCCAGCAGTGAGGCAGGGTCCTACGAGCAGTACTTC

D: .
V: TRBV7-8
size: .
J: TRBJ2-7
CDR3: CASSLGRVPAYEQYF
DNA: TGTGCCAGCAGCTTAGGCAGGGTTCCTGCCTACGAGCAGTACTTC

D: TRBD1
V: TRBV11-2
size: .
J: TRBJ2-5
CDR3: CASSLVLGQQETQYF
DNA: TGTGCCAGCAGCTTAGTTTTGGGACAGCAAGAGACCCAGTACTTC

D: TRBD2
V: TRBV6-5
size: .
J: TRBJ2-1
CDR3: CASGRLASEQFF
DNA: TGTGCCAGTGGGAGACTAGCGAGTGAGCAGTTCTTC

D: TRBD1
V: TRBV7-2
size: .
J: TRBJ2-3
CDR3: CASSFRDSRTDTQYF
DNA: TGTGCCAGCAGCTTTCGGGACAGCCGCACAGATACGCAGTATTTT

D: TRBD1
V: TRBV11-3
size: .
J: TRBJ2-1
CDR3: CASSVGQANYNEQFF
DNA: TGTGCCAGCAGCGTGGGACAGGCAAACTACAATGAGCAGTTCTTC

D: .
V: TRBV2
size: .
J: TRBJ2-1
CDR3: CASSPHLYNEQFF
DNA: TGTGCCAGCAGCCCACACCTATACAATGAGCAGTTCTTC

D: TRBD1
V: TRBV6-6
size: .
J: TRBJ1-1
CDR3: CASSSQGDTEAFF
DNA: TGTGCCAGCAGTTCCCAGGGGGACACTGAAGCTTTCTTT

D: .
V: TRBV19
size: .
J: TRBJ1-5
CDR3: CATSGTDQPQHF
DNA: TGTGCCACCTCAGGGACGGATCAGCCCCAGCATTTT

D: .
V: TRBV2
size: .
J: TRBJ1-2
CDR3: CASSEDSTSDYGYTF
DNA: TGTGCCAGCAGTGAGGACAGCACGTCGGACTATGGCTACACCTTC

D: .
V: TRBV11-2
size: .
J: TRBJ2-7
CDR3: CASSLVGIVAGLTYEQYF
DNA: TGTGCCAGCAGCTTAGTGGGCATTGTTGCGGGACTTACCTACGAGCAGTACTTC

D: .
V: TRBV6-5
size: .
J: TRBJ1-5
CDR3: CASSYRRASNQPQHF
DNA: TGTGCCAGCAGTTACAGGAGGGCGAGCAATCAGCCCCAGCATTTT

D: TRBD2
V: TRBV5-4
size: .
J: TRBJ2-1
CDR3: CASSLGGLNRYNEQFF
DNA: TGTGCCAGCAGCTTGGGGGGACTAAACCGCTACAATGAGCAGTTCTTC

D: .
V: TRBV6-5
size: .
J: TRBJ1-2
CDR3: CASSKTKPGHAGYTF
DNA: TGTGCCAGCAGTAAAACTAAACCGGGACATGCGGGCTACACCTTC

D: .
V: TRBV6-1
size: .
J: TRBJ1-2
CDR3: CASSEGVRQAGYTF
DNA: TGTGCCAGCAGTGAAGGGGTCCGACAGGCGGGGTACACCTTC

D: .
V: TRBV18
size: .
J: TRBJ2-7
CDR3: CASSPQEGASYEQYF
DNA: TGTGCCAGCTCACCACAGGAGGGCGCCTCCTACGAGCAGTACTTC

D: .
V: TRBV2
size: .
J: TRBJ1-2
CDR3: CASSAGRDGYGYTF
DNA: TGTGCCAGCAGTGCTGGCAGGGACGGCTATGGCTACACCTTC

D: .
V: TRBV7-2
size: .
J: TRBJ1-3
CDR3: CASSLGPGPLGGNTIYF
DNA: TGTGCCAGCAGCTTAGGTCCGGGCCCTCTTGGTGGAAACACCATATATTTT

D: TRBD2
V: TRBV10-2
size: once
J: TRBJ2-7
CDR3: CASSEAGLARHEQYF
DNA: TGCGCCAGCAGTGAAGCGGGACTAGCGAGACACGAGCAGTACTTC

D: .
V: TRBV5-4
size: .
J: TRBJ1-3
CDR3: CASSLDSSGNTIYF
DNA: TGTGCCAGCAGCTTAGACAGCTCTGGAAACACCATATATTTT

D: .
V: TRBV30
size: .
J: TRBJ2-7
CDR3: CAWSVWRSSYEQYF
DNA: TGTGCCTGGAGTGTCTGGAGGAGCTCCTACGAGCAGTACTTC

D: .
V: TRBV28
size: .
J: TRBJ1-5
CDR3: CASSLPVGKYQPQHF
DNA: TGTGCCAGCAGTTTACCGGTGGGGAAATACCAGCCCCAGCATTTT

D: .
V: TRBV19
size: once
J: TRBJ1-2
CDR3: CASSGGLYYGYTF
DNA: TGTGCCAGTAGTGGGGGCCTTTACTATGGCTACACCTTC

D: TRBD1
V: TRBV11-2
size: once
J: TRBJ2-2
CDR3: CASSLSEQGVTGELFF
DNA: TGTGCCAGCAGCTTGAGTGAACAGGGGGTCACCGGGGAGCTGTTTTTT

D: .
V: TRBV6-5
size: .
J: TRBJ2-3
CDR3: CASRKEWTTDTQYF
DNA: TGTGCCAGCAGGAAGGAGTGGACAACAGATACGCAGTATTTT

D: .
V: TRBV2
size: .
J: TRBJ1-1
CDR3: CASNPRQVNTEAFF
DNA: TGTGCCAGCAATCCCCGACAAGTGAACACTGAAGCTTTCTTT

D: .
V: TRBV5-1
size: once
J: TRBJ2-6
CDR3: CASSAQLSGANVLTF
DNA: TGCGCCAGCAGCGCCCAGCTCTCTGGGGCCAACGTCCTGACTTTC

D: TRBD1
V: TRBV29-1
size: .
J: TRBJ2-2
CDR3: CSADRGANTGELFF
DNA: TGCAGCGCAGACAGGGGAGCGAACACCGGGGAGCTGTTTTTT

D: .
V: TRBV19
size: .
J: TRBJ2-1
CDR3: CASSVPRDTSRNEQFF
DNA: TGTGCCAGTAGTGTCCCCCGGGACACCTCAAGGAATGAGCAGTTCTTC

D: .
V: TRBV7-2
size: .
J: TRBJ2-7
CDR3: CASSSHQGYEQYF
DNA: TGTGCCAGCAGCTCCCACCAGGGCTACGAGCAGTACTTC

D: TRBD2
V: TRBV11-2
size: .
J: TRBJ2-1
CDR3: CASRAGTSGIEQFF
DNA: TGTGCCAGCAGGGCCGGGACTAGCGGGATAGAGCAGTTCTTC

D: TRBD1
V: TRBV18
size: .
J: TRBJ1-5
CDR3: CASSPDRGGQPQHF
DNA: TGTGCCAGCTCACCTGACAGGGGCGGTCAGCCCCAGCATTTT

D: TRBD1
V: TRBV5-1
size: .
J: TRBJ2-7
CDR3: CASSLGRDRGHEQYF
DNA: TGCGCCAGCAGCTTGGGGCGGGACAGGGGGCACGAGCAGTACTTC

D: TRBD1
V: TRBV7-3
size: .
J: TRBJ2-7
CDR3: CASSLGGQGANEQYF
DNA: TGTGCCAGCAGCTTAGGGGGGCAGGGGGCCAACGAGCAGTACTTC

D: .
V: TRBV5-6
size: .
J: TRBJ1-4
CDR3: CASSLRGARKDLFF
DNA: TGTGCCAGCAGCTTACGGGGGGCGCGGAAGGACCTGTTTTTT

D: .
V: TRBV28
size: .
J: TRBJ1-5
CDR3: CASSPAGGGNQPQHF
DNA: TGTGCCAGCAGTCCGGCGGGGGGCGGCAATCAGCCCCAGCATTTT

D: .
V: TRBV5-6
size: .
J: TRBJ1-1
CDR3: CASTITANGGEAFF
DNA: TGTGCCAGCACGATAACGGCTAACGGAGGTGAAGCTTTCTTT

D: TRBD2
V: TRBV9
size: .
J: TRBJ2-7
CDR3: CASSVGLAGVDEQYF
DNA: TGTGCCAGCAGCGTAGGACTAGCGGGAGTGGATGAGCAGTACTTC

D: .
V: TRBV5-6
size: once
J: TRBJ1-4
CDR3: CASSLVGVKLFF
DNA: TGTGCCAGCAGCTTGGTAGGGGTAAAACTGTTTTTT

D: TRBD2
V: TRBV9
size: .
J: TRBJ2-1
CDR3: CASSVGLAGGLNEQFF
DNA: TGTGCCAGCAGCGTAGGACTAGCGGGGGGGCTCAATGAGCAGTTCTTC

D: .
V: TRBV4-1
size: .
J: TRBJ1-5
CDR3: CASSQDSGGNQPQHF
DNA: TGCGCCAGCAGCCAAGATTCGGGGGGAAATCAGCCCCAGCATTTT

D: .
V: TRBV30
size: .
J: TRBJ2-3
CDR3: CAWTQWRGQDTQYF
DNA: TGTGCCTGGACTCAGTGGAGGGGGCAAGATACGCAGTATTTT

D: .
V: TRBV27
size: .
J: TRBJ2-3
CDR3: CASSRWGTDTQYF
DNA: TGTGCCAGCAGTCGATGGGGCACAGATACGCAGTATTTT

D: .
V: TRBV30
size: .
J: TRBJ2-5
CDR3: CAWSVETQYF
DNA: TGTGCCTGGAGTGTAGAGACCCAGTACTTC

D: TRBD1
V: TRBV4-1
size: .
J: TRBJ1-1
CDR3: CASSPGQGVSLNTEAFF
DNA: TGCGCCAGCAGCCCAGGACAGGGGGTGTCCTTGAACACTGAAGCTTTCTTT